What follows are 26 T cell receptor beta chains derived from one specimen sequenced in a study of PD-1 blockade in classical Hodgkin lymphoma. Only in-frame clones appear in the TCRdb table, and some are missing; sequencing was by immunoSEQ multiplex PCR. The sample holds some 100,000 clones, more than 90% seen once. Every patient was affected by relapse after autologous stem cell transplantation, while exposure to brentuximab vedotin was not uniform. The sample was peripheral blood mononuclear cells (PBMCs), taken at baseline. The receptors derive from a human donor with classical Hodgkin lymphoma.

The chain links TRBV27 to TRBJ2-7; tentatively, D is TRBD2 (5 bases). V gave up 5 bases and J gave up 1 base, with 15 bases separating them. The germline V gene encodes CDR1 MNHEY and CDR2 SMNVEV (reference sequence). This CDR3 is built from 15 residues. CDR3 sequence (DNA): TGTGCCAGCAGTAAGGGCGGGCGGCAATCCTACGAGCAGTACTTC. Translated: CASSKGGRQSYEQYF.

The V call is TRBV28, the J call TRBJ2-1; TRBD2 matches 7 bases. This CDR3 comprises 13 residues. Germline V gene lookup returns CDR1 MDHEN and CDR2 SYDVKM. J gave up 10 bases and V 3 bases, and 6 bases lay outside the gene matches. The CDR3 loop reads CASSLTGGSEQFF. The CDR3 nucleotides are TGTGCCAGCAGTTTGACGGGAGGAAGCGAGCAGTTCTTC.

Judged by abundance, this clone is medium-sized. The V and J genes are TRBV5-1 and TRBJ2-3; 7 positions match TRBD2. Germline V lookup: CDR1 SGHRS, CDR2 YFSETQ. This CDR3 is 16 amino acids long. Trimming removed 0 bases from V and 1 base from J; junction bases left unmatched: 5. This chain's CDR3 is CASSLVKLAGTDTQYF. CDR3 coding DNA: TGCGCCAGCAGCTTGGTCAAGCTAGCGGGCACAGATACGCAGTATTTT.

This clone was counted a single time. The chain combines TRBV7-9 with TRBJ2-5; TRBD2 agrees at 11 bases. Germline V gene sequence: CDR1 SEHNR, CDR2 FQNEAQ (reference sequence). The V and J ends lost 1 base and 2 bases, in that order; junction bases with no gene match: 12. The CDR3 extends over 19 amino acids. The DNA of the CDR3 is TGTGCCAGCAGCTTAGAGCTGGGACTAGCGGAGACCCGGCAAGAGACCCAGTACTTC. Protein sequence: CASSLELGLAETRQETQYF.

The chain is built from TRBV9 and TRBJ1-5; 9 bases line up with TRBD1. The V gene's germline CDR1 is SGDLS and CDR2 YYNGEE. Losses at the gene ends were 3 bases for V and 3 bases for J; bases not matched to a gene: 4. The CDR3 runs 15 residues. CDR3 sequence (DNA): TGTGCCAGCAGCGAGCGGACAGGGGTCAATCAGCCCCAGCATTTT. Its translation: CASSERTGVNQPQHF.

The chain carries TRBV15 and TRBJ1-4; 8 positions agree with TRBD1. Germline V CDR1 and CDR2: LNHNV, YYDKDF (reference sequence). The CDR3 runs 14 residues. V lost 1 base, J lost 5 bases, and 0 bases stayed unmatched. CDR3 sequence (DNA): TGTGCCACCAGCAGAGGACAGGGGAATGAAAAACTGTTTTTT. Amino acid sequence: CATSRGQGNEKLFF.

This clone was counted a single time. The chain carries TRBV18 and TRBJ1-5; D gene uncertain. Per the germline V gene, CDR1 is KGHSH and CDR2 is LQKENI. The CDR3 loop spans 16 amino acids. With 3 bases removed from V and 4 bases from J, the gap between germline ends came to 16 bases. The CDR3 is CASSPVQADWNQPQHF. CDR3 DNA: TGTGCCAGCTCACCGGTTCAGGCTGACTGGAATCAGCCCCAGCATTTT.

The rearrangement uses TRBV29-1 and TRBJ2-5; TRBD2 matches at 7 bases. The germline V gene has CDR1 SQVTM and CDR2 ANQGSEA. The CDR3 covers 14 residues. V gave up 1 base and J gave up 3 bases; unmatched junction bases: 5. CDR3 DNA sequence: TGCAGCGTTGAAGGAGGCCTAGCGGAAGAGACCCAGTACTTC. Protein: CSVEGGLAEETQYF.

V is TRBV30 and J is TRBJ2-1, with D unresolved. Trimming took off 2 bases at V and 10 bases at J, with 9 bases between the two ends. CDR1 and CDR2 (germline): GTSNPN, SVGIG (reference sequence). There are 11 residues in the CDR3. CDR3 sequence (DNA): TGTGCCTGGAGTTTTACACAAGAGCAGTTCTTC. Residues: CAWSFTQEQFF.

This chain uses TRBV27 with TRBJ2-3, with D possibly matching TRBD1 (6 bases). CDR3 length: 14 amino acids. V was pared by 2 bases and J by 4 bases, with 10 bases between. Germline-derived CDR1 and CDR2 are MNHEY and SMNVEV (reference sequence). CDR3 nucleotide sequence: TGTGCCAGCAGTTTAGCAGGGGCGGCAGATACGCAGTATTTT. It translates to CASSLAGAADTQYF.

The chain uses TRBV30 and TRBJ2-4; 8 nucleotides agree with TRBD2. The germline CDR1 and CDR2 sequences are GTSNPN and SVGIG (reference sequence). The CDR3 consists of 16 residues. Unmatched junction bases numbered 4, after V lost 0 bases and J lost 0 bases. The CDR3 coding sequence is TGTGCCTGGAGTGTCCCCGGGGGGGTAGCCAAAAACATTCAGTACTTC. Its translation is CAWSVPGGVAKNIQYF.

This clone was counted once. V usage is TRBV11-2 and J usage is TRBJ2-7; 11 bases line up with TRBD1. Germline values: CDR1 SGHAT, CDR2 FQNNGV. Unmatched junction bases numbered 11, after V lost 1 base and J lost 6 bases. This CDR3 contains 17 residues. The DNA for the CDR3 is TGTGCCAGCAGCTTAGTAGGCCCCGGGACAGGGGGTGGCGAGCAGTACTTC. Translated: CASSLVGPGTGGGEQYF.

V gene TRBV7-9 combines with J gene TRBJ2-7; D is ambiguous. Trimming shortened V by 1 base and J by 3 bases, and 13 bases separated the two germline ends. Germline CDR1 reads SEHNR; CDR2 reads FQNEAQ (reference sequence). The CDR3 has 15 residues. CDR3: CASSLDYEMVYEQYF. CDR3 coding DNA: TGTGCCAGCAGCTTAGACTACGAGATGGTCTACGAGCAGTACTTC.

J is TRBJ2-1 and V is TRBV6-1, with 10 positions matching TRBD1. This CDR3 region has 12 residues. Germline V lookup: CDR1 MNHNS, CDR2 SASEGT. With 7 bases clipped from V and 12 bases from J, the junction kept 6 bases outside the gene matches. DNA of the CDR3: TGTGCCAGCAATGACAGGGGGCTGGGGCAGTTCTTC. It is translated as CASNDRGLGQFF.

V is TRBV18 and J is TRBJ2-3; D is uncertain. The CDR3 sequence is 15 residues long. CDR1 is KGHSH, CDR2 LQKENI, per germline. V was trimmed by 6 bases and J by 0 bases, leaving 13 bases between them. CDR3 sequence reads: CASSPRSTSTDTQYF. The CDR3 DNA is TGTGCCAGCTCTCCCCGAAGCACTAGCACAGATACGCAGTATTTT. The full variable domain, completed using reference TRBV18 and TRBJ2-3, is NAGVMQNPRHLVRRRGQEARLRCSPMKGHSHVYWYRQLPEEGLKFMVYLQKENIIDESGMPKERFSAEFPKEGPSILRIQQVVRGDSAAYFCASSPRSTSTDTQYFGPGTRLTVL.

The rearrangement joins TRBV4-1 to TRBJ2-5; D unclear. The V gene's germline CDR1 is MGHRA and CDR2 YSYEKL. V lost 3 bases to trimming and J lost 2 bases, with 1 base between them. CDR3 length: 11 residues. The CDR3 DNA follows: TGCGCCAGCAGCCAGCAAGAGACCCAGTACTTC. Its translation is CASSQQETQYF.

The rearrangement uses TRBV5-4 and TRBJ2-3, with TRBD2 matching 7 bases. The germline V gene encodes CDR1 SGHNT and CDR2 YYREEE (reference sequence). The CDR3 is 15 residues long. V shed 0 bases, J shed 1 base, and the junction held 2 bases outside the gene matches. The CDR3 spells CASSLVAGGTDTQYF. The CDR3 DNA follows: TGTGCCAGCAGCTTGGTGGCGGGGGGCACAGATACGCAGTATTTT.

J is TRBJ1-2 and V is TRBV27; 8 bases agree with TRBD1. The ends lost 5 bases at V and 1 base at J; junction bases unmatched: 12. There are 17 residues in the CDR3. The germline V gene encodes CDR1 MNHEY and CDR2 SMNVEV (reference sequence). The CDR3 nucleotides read TGTGCCAGCAGTCCCGGGACAGGCCTGACCCTTAACTATGGCTACACCTTC. Its translation: CASSPGTGLTLNYGYTF.

The CDR3: CASSEAPLGRGETQYF. The CDR3 nucleotides are TGTGCCAGCAGTGAAGCCCCGCTTGGGAGGGGAGAGACCCAGTACTTC. The chain carries TRBV6-1 and TRBJ2-5; TRBD2 matches at 7 bases. After removal of 0 bases from V and 4 bases from J, the junction contained 8 bases not matched to a gene. CDR3 length equals 16 residues. Germline V lookup: CDR1 MNHNS, CDR2 SASEGT.

This chain joins TRBV13 and TRBJ2-1; no clear D. Germline values: CDR1 PRHDT, CDR2 FYEKMQ (reference sequence). CDR3 size: 11 residues. V was clipped by 3 bases and J by 6 bases, with 3 bases between them. CDR3 residues: CASSLGNEQFF. CDR3 sequence (DNA): TGTGCCAGCAGCTTGGGCAATGAGCAGTTCTTC.

V usage is TRBV18 and J usage is TRBJ1-1, with D possibly matching TRBD1 (5 bases). Looked up from germline, CDR1 is KGHSH and CDR2 is LQKENI. V lost 3 bases and J 10 bases, leaving 18 bases between the germline ends. The CDR3 extends over 14 amino acids. CDR3 in amino acids: CASSPAGRQLPAFF. The CDR3 DNA reads TGTGCCAGCTCACCGGCGGGAAGACAGCTTCCAGCTTTCTTT.

The genes are TRBV7-9 and TRBJ1-3; D might be TRBD1 (5 bases). CDR1 SEHNR and CDR2 FQNEAQ come from the germline V gene (reference sequence). Trimming pared 10 bases from V and 0 bases from J, leaving 19 bases between. There are 16 residues in the CDR3. The CDR3: CATLAGYRSSGNTIYF. The DNA of the CDR3 is TGTGCCACCTTAGCAGGATACAGGAGCTCTGGAAACACCATATATTTT. The full variable domain, with the rest looked up from reference TRBV7-9 and TRBJ1-3, is DTGVSQNPRHKITKRGQNVTFRCDPISEHNRLYWYRQTLGQGPEFLTYFQNEAQLEKSRLLSDRFSAERPKGSFSTLEIQRTEQGDSAMYLCATLAGYRSSGNTIYFGEGSWLTVV.

The V and J genes are TRBV28 and TRBJ2-1; D is ambiguous. CDR1 and CDR2 from the germline V gene are MDHEN and SYDVKM. The CDR3 extends over 13 amino acids. The V end lost 7 bases, the J end lost 6 bases, and 13 bases lay between the germline ends. In nucleotides, the CDR3 is TGTGCCAGCACCTCGGTGGGGATCAATGAGCAGTTCTTC. Its protein is CASTSVGINEQFF.

V usage is TRBV19 and J usage is TRBJ2-5; tentatively, D is TRBD1 or TRBD2 (5 bases each). The germline CDR1 and CDR2 sequences are LNHDA and SQIVND (reference sequence). This CDR3 region has 14 residues. Trimming cost V 3 bases and J 5 bases, with 13 bases left between them. The CDR3 protein is CASSIAQGVETQYF. CDR3 in DNA: TGTGCCAGTAGTATTGCCCAGGGAGTGGAGACCCAGTACTTC.

The chain couples TRBV30 to TRBJ2-6; TRBD1 aligns across 8 bases. Germline lookup yields CDR1 GTSNPN and CDR2 SVGIG (reference sequence). The CDR3 has 18 residues. The V gene end was trimmed by 0 bases and the J gene end by 2 bases; junction bases not matched to a gene: 9. The CDR3 is CAWSVRRAGGAGANVLTF. The CDR3 nucleotides are TGTGCCTGGAGTGTAAGGAGAGCAGGGGGCGCTGGGGCCAACGTCCTGACTTTC.

This sequence joins TRBV30 and TRBJ2-7; D might be TRBD2 (5 bases). The CDR3 covers 12 residues. The germline gives CDR1 GTSNPN, CDR2 SVGIG (reference sequence). The V and J ends lost 4 bases and 4 bases respectively, with 11 bases between them. The CDR3 loop is CAWTRGGYEQYF. The CDR3 DNA reads as TGTGCCTGGACCCGGGGTGGTTACGAGCAGTACTTC.